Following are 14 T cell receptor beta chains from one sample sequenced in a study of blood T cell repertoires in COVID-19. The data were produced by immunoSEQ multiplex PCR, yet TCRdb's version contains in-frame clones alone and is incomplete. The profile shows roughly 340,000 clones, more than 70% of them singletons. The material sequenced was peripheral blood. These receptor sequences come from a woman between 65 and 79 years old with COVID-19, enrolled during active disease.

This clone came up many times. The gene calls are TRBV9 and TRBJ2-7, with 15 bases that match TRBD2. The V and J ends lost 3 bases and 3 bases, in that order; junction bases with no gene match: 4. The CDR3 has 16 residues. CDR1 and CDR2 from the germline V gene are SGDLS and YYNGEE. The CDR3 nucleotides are TGTGCCAGCAGCGGGACTAGCGGGGGGGAGTACTACGAGCAGTACTTC. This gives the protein CASSGTSGGEYYEQYF.

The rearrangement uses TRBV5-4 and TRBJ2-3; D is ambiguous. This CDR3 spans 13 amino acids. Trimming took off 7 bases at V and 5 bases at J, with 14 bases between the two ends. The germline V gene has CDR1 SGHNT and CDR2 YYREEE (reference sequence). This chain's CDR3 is CASHYEGEDTQYF. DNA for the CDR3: TGTGCCAGCCACTACGAAGGTGAAGATACGCAGTATTTT.

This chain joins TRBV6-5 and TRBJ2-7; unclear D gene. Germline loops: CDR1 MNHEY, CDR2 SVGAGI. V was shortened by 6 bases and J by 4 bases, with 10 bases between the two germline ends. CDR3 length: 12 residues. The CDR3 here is CASSPTEYEQYF. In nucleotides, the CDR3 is TGTGCCAGCAGCCCGACTGAGTACGAGCAGTACTTC.

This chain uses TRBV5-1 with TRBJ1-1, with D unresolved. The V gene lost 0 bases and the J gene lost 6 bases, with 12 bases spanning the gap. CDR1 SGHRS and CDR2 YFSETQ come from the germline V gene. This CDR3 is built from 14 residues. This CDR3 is CASSLATGKAEAFF. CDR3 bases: TGCGCCAGCAGCTTGGCTACCGGGAAGGCTGAAGCTTTCTTT.

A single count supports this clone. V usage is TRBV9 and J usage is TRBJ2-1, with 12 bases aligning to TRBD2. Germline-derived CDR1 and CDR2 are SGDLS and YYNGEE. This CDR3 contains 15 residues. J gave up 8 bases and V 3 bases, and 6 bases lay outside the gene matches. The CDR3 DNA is TGTGCCAGCAGCGCACTAGCGGGGGGTCTAGATGAGCAGTTCTTC. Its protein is CASSALAGGLDEQFF.

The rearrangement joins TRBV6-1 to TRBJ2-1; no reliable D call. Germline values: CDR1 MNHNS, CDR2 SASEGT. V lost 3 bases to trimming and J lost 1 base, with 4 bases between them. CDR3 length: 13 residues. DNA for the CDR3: TGTGCCAGCAGTGACCCTTCCTACAATGAGCAGTTCTTC. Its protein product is CASSDPSYNEQFF.

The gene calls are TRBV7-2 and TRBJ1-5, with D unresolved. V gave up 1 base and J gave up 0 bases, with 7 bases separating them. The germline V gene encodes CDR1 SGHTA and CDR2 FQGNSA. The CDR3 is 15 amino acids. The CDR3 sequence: CASSLDRYSNQPQHF. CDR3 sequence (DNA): TGTGCCAGCAGCTTAGACCGCTATAGCAATCAGCCCCAGCATTTT.

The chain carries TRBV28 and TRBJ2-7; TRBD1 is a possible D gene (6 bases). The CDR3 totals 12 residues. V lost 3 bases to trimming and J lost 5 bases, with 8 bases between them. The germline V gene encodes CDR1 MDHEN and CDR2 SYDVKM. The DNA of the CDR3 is TGTGCCAGCAGTTTGGCAGGGGACGAGCAGTACTTC. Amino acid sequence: CASSLAGDEQYF.

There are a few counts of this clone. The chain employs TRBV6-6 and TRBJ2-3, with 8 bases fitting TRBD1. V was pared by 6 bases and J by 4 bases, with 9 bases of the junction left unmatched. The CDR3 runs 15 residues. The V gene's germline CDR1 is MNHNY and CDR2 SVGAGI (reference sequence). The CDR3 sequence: CASSSQTQGADTQYF. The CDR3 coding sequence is TGTGCCAGCAGCTCACAAACACAGGGGGCAGATACGCAGTATTTT.

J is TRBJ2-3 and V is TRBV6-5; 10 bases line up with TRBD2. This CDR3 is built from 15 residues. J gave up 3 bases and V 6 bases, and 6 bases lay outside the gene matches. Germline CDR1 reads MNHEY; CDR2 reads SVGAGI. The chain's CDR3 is CASSLPGLATDTQYF. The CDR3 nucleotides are TGTGCCAGCAGCTTACCGGGACTAGCGACAGATACGCAGTATTTT.

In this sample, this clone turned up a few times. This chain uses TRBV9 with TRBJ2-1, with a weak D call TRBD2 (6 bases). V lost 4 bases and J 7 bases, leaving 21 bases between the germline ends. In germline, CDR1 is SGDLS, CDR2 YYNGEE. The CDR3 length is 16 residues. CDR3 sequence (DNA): TGTGCCAGCAGCACCAGACTGGCGGGGCCCACGAATGAGCAGTTCTTC. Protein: CASSTRLAGPTNEQFF.

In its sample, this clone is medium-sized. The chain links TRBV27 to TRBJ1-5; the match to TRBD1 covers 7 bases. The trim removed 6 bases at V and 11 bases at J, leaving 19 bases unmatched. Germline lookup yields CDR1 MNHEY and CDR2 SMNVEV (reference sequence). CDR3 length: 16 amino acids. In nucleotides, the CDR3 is TGTGCCAGCAGCCCCAAGATCGGGACAGCGCTGAGGGCCCAGCATTTT. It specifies CASSPKIGTALRAQHF.

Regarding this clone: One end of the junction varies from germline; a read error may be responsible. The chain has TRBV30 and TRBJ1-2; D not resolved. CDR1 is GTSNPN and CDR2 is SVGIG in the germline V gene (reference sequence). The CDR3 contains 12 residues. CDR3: CAWSVKIERLSF. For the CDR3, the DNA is TGTGCCTGGAGTGTAAAGATTGAACGACTTTCTTTT.

The CDR3 DNA is TGTGCCAGCGCCTTAACAGCCTCTGGGGCCAACGTCCTGACTTTC. Protein sequence: CASALTASGANVLTF. V and J are TRBV11-3 and TRBJ2-6; D unclear. The V end lost 8 bases, the J end lost 0 bases, and 11 bases lay between the germline ends. The CDR3 is made up of 15 amino acids. CDR1 and CDR2 from the germline V gene are SGHNT and YENEEA.